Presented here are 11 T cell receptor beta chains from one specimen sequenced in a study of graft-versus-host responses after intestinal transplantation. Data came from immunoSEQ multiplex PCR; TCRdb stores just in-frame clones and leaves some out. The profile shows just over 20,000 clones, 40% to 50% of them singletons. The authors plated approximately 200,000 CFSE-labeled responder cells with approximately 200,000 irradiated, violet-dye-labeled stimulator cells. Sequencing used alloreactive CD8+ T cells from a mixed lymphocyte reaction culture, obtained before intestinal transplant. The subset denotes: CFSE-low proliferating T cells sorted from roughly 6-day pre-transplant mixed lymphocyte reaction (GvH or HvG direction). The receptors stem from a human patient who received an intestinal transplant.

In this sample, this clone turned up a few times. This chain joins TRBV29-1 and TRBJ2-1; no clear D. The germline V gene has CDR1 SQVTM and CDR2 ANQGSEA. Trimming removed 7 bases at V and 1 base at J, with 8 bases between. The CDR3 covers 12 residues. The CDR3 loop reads CSAAESYNEQFF. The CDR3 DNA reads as TGCAGCGCTGCAGAATCCTACAATGAGCAGTTCTTC.

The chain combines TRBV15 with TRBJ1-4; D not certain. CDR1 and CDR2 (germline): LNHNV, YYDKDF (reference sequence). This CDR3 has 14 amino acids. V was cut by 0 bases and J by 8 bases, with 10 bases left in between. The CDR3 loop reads CATSRDYDEEKLFF. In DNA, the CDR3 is TGTGCCACCAGCAGAGATTATGATGAGGAAAAACTGTTTTTT.

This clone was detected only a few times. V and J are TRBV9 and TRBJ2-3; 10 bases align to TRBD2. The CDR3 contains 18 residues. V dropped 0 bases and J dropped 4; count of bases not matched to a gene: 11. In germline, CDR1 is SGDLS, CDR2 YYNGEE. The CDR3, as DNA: TGTGCCAGCAGCGTAGGACTAGCGGGTCGCAGGGTCCCAGATACGCAGTATTTT. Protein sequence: CASSVGLAGRRVPDTQYF.

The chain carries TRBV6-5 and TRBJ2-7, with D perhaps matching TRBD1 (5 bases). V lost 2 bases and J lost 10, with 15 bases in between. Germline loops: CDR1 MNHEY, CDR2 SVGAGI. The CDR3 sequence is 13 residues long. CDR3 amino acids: CASSYLVGQGQYF. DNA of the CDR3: TGTGCCAGCAGTTACCTTGTAGGGCAGGGACAGTACTTC.

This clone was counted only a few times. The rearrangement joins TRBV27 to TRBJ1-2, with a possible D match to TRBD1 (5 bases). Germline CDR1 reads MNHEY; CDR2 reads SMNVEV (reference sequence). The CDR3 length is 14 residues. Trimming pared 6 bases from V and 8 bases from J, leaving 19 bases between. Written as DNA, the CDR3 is TGTGCCAGCAGCACCGCGGTAAGGGACGAAGGCTACACCTTC. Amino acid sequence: CASSTAVRDEGYTF.

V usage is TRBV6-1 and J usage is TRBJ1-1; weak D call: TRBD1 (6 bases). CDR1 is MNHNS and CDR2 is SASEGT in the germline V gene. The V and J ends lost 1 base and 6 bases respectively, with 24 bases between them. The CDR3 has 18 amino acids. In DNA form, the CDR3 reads TGTGCCAGCAGTGAAGGTTTGGGGGCTGGGCCCAAAGGGGCTGAAGCTTTCTTT. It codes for CASSEGLGAGPKGAEAFF.

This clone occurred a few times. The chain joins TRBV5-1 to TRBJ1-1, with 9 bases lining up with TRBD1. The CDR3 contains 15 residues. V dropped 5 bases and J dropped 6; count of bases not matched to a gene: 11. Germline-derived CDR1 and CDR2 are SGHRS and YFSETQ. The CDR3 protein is CASSSPGTGHAEAFF. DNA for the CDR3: TGCGCCAGCAGTTCACCCGGGACAGGGCACGCTGAAGCTTTCTTT.

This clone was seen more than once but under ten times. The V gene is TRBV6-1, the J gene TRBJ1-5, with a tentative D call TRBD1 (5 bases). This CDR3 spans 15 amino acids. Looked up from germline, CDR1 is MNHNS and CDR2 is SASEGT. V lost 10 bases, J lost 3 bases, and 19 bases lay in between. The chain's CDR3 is CATFHGAANNQPQHF. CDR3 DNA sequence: TGTGCCACCTTCCACGGGGCAGCGAACAATCAGCCCCAGCATTTT.

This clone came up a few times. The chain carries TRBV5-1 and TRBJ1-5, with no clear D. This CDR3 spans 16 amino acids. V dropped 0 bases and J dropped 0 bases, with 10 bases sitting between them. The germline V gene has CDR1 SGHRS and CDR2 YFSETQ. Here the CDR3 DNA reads TGCGCCAGCAGCTTGGGTTGGCAGGATAGCAATCAGCCCCAGCATTTT. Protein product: CASSLGWQDSNQPQHF. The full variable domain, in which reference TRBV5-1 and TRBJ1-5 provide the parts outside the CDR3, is KAGVTQTPRYLIKTRGQQVTLSCSPISGHRSVSWYQQTPGQGLQFLFEYFSETQRNKGNFPGRFSGRQFSNSRSEMNVSTLELGDSALYLCASSLGWQDSNQPQHFGDGTRLSIL.

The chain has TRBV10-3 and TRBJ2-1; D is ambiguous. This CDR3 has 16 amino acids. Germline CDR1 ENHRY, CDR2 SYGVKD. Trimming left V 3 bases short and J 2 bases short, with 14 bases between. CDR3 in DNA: TGTGCCATCAGTGACCCCGTGATAGCACCCTACAATGAGCAGTTCTTC. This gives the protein CAISDPVIAPYNEQFF.

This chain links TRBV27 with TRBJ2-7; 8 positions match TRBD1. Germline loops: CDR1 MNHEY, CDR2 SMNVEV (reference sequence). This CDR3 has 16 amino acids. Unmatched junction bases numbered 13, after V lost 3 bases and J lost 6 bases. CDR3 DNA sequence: TGTGCCAGCAGTTTGGGTTCAGGGGGCATGATCAGCGAGCAGTACTTC. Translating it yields CASSLGSGGMISEQYF.